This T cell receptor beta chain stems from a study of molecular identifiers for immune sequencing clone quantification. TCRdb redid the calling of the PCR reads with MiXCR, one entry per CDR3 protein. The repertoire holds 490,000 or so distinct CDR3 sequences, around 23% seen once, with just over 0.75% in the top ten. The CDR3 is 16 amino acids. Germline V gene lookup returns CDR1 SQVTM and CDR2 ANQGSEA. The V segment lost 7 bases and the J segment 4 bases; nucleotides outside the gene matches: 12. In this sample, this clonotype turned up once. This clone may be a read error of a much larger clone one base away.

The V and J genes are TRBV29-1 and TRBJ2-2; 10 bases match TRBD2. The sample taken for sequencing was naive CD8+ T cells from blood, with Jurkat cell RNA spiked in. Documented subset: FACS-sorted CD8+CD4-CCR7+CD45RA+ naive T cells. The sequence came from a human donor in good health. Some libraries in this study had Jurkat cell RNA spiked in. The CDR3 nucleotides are TGCAGCGCTGCTGTCCCTAGCGGGAGTGTCACCGGGGAGCTGTTTTTT. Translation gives CSAAVPSGSVTGELFF.